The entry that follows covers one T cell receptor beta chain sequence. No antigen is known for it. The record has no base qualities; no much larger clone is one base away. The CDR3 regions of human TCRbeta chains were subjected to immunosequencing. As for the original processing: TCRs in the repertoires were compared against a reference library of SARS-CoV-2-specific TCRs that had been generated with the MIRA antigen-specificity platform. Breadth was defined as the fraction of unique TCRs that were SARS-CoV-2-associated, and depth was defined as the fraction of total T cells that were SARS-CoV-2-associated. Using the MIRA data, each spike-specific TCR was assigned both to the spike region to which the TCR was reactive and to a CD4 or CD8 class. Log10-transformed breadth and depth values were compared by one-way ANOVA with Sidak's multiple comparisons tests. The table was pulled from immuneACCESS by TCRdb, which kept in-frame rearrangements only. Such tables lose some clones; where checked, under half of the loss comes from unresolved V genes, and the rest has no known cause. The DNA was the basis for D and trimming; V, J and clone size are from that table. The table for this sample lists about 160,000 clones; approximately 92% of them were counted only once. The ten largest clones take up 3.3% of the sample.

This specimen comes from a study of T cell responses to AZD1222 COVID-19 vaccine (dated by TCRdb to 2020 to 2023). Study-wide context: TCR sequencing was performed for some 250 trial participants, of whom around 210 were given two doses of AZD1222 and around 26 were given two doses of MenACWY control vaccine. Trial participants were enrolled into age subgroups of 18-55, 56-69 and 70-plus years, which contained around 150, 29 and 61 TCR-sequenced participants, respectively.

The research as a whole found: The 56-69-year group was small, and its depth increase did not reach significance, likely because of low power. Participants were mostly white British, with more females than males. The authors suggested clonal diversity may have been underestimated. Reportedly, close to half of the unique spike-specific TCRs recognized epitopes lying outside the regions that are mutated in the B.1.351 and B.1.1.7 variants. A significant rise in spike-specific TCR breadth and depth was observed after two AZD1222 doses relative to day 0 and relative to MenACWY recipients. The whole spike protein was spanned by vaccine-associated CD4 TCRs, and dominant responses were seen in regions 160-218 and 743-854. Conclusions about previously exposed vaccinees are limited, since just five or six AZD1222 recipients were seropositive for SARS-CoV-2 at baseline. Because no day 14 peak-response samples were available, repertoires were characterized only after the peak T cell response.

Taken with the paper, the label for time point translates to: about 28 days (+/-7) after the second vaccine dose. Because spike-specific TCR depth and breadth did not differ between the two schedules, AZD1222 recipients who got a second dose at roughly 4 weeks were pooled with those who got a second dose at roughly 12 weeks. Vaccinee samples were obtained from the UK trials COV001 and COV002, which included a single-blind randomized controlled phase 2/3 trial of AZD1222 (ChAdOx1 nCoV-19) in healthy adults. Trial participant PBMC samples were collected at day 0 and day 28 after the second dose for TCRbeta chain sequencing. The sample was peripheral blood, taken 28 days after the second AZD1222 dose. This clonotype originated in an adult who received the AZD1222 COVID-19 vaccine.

The CDR3 sequence is CASSSGQGDLSGYTF. The sequence in DNA is TGTGCCAGCAGTTCGGGACAGGGGGATTTAAGTGGCTACACCTTC. This receptor chain uses TRBV28 and TRBJ1-2, and TRBD1 aligns with 11 junction nucleotides. Trimming removed 4 bases from V and 7 bases from J; the gene matches leave 8 bases unexplained. CDR1 and CDR2 (MDHEN, SYDVKM) derive from the germline V gene. Counted from cysteine to phenylalanine, this CDR3 has 15 amino acids. Only the CDR3 region is kept as DNA, spanning 45 bases read in frame from base 1.